These 20 T cell receptor beta chains came from one sample sequenced in a study of blood T cell repertoires in COVID-19. Measured with immunoSEQ multiplex PCR; TCRdb has only the in-frame clones, and not every one. The table includes approximately 310,000 clones, 80% to 90% detected once. What was sequenced was PBMCs or T cells enriched from blood (not recorded which). The receptors stem from a man between 25 and 39 years old who had recovered from COVID-19.

This clone has just one count. This chain joins TRBV12-3 or TRBV12-4 and TRBJ2-7; D remains unclear. V gave up 3 bases and J gave up 6 bases, with 12 bases separating them. This CDR3 contains 13 residues. As DNA, the CDR3 is TGTGCCAGCAGTTTTAAATCCCTCAGCGAGCAGTACTTC. It encodes CASSFKSLSEQYF.

The chain links TRBV3-1 (or the pseudogene TRBV3-2) to TRBJ1-2; possibly TRBD1 for D (6 bases). Trimming left V 1 base short and J 8 bases short, with 14 bases between. Germline V lookup: CDR1 LGHDT, CDR2 YNNKEL (reference sequence). There are 14 residues in the CDR3. CDR3 loop: CASSQGLQGNGYTF. DNA for the CDR3: TGTGCCAGCAGCCAAGGACTACAGGGAAACGGCTACACCTTC.

This sequence joins TRBV12-5 and TRBJ2-5; D is perhaps TRBD2 (6 bases). Trimming shortened V by 4 bases and J by 4 bases, and 10 bases separated the two germline ends. CDR3 length: 13 amino acids. Germline V gene sequence: CDR1 LGHNT, CDR2 FRNRAP. The CDR3 region has the DNA TGTGCTAGTGGTTGGGGGGTGGTAGAGACCCAGTACTTC. This translates into CASGWGVVETQYF.

The chain couples TRBV10-3 to TRBJ2-2; 14 bases align to TRBD2. Germline assignment: CDR1 ENHRY and CDR2 SYGVKD. CDR3 length: 19 amino acids. Unmatched junction bases numbered 12, after V lost 4 bases and J lost 5 bases. The CDR3 DNA reads TGTGCCATCAGTGCCAGACTAGCGGGGGGGCAACAGCTTACCGGGGAGCTGTTTTTT. Translated, it gives CAISARLAGGQQLTGELFF.

This chain joins TRBV3-1 (or the pseudogene TRBV3-2) and TRBJ1-2, with TRBD1 matching over 8 bases. This CDR3 contains 16 residues. V trimming: 2 bases; J trimming: 4 bases; junction bases outside the gene matches: 9. Per germline, CDR1 LGHDT and CDR2 YNNKEL (reference sequence). CDR3 sequence reads: CASSQPRQGMGYGYTF. CDR3 DNA sequence: TGTGCCAGCAGCCAACCTAGACAGGGGATGGGCTATGGCTACACCTTC.

The rearrangement links TRBV6-4 to TRBJ2-1, with 8 nucleotides matching TRBD2. Germline assignment: CDR1 MRHNA and CDR2 SNTAGT. J lost 7 bases, V lost 3 bases, and 11 bases had no gene match. This CDR3 region has 16 residues. CDR3 sequence reads: CASSDGGGGSGNEQFF. CDR3 sequence (DNA): TGTGCCAGCAGTGATGGTGGCGGGGGGTCAGGTAATGAGCAGTTCTTC.

The gene calls are TRBV10-2 and TRBJ1-1; D gene ambiguous. The CDR3 contains 12 residues. Germline CDR1 is WSHSY and CDR2 is SAAADI. The V end was cut by 6 bases, the J end by 4 bases, with 9 bases between. The CDR3 DNA reads as TGCGCCAGCAGGCTAGGTAGCACTGAAGCTTTCTTT. This sequence encodes CASRLGSTEAFF.

The genes are TRBV6-1 and TRBJ1-2, with TRBD1 matching over 8 bases. CDR1 and CDR2 from the germline V gene are MNHNS and SASEGT. V gave up 3 bases and J gave up 4 bases; unmatched junction bases: 4. The CDR3 is made up of 14 amino acids. CDR3 residues: CASSDQGQGYGYTF. The DNA for the CDR3 is TGTGCCAGCAGTGATCAAGGACAGGGCTATGGCTACACCTTC.

The CDR3 DNA reads as TGTGCCAGCTCGGACCGACAGACCAATTATGGCTACACCTTC. It encodes CASSDRQTNYGYTF. This chain uses TRBV19 with TRBJ1-2; tentative D call: TRBD1 (5 bases). V gave up 9 bases and J gave up 5 bases, with 19 bases separating them. CDR1 LNHDA and CDR2 SQIVND come from the germline V gene (reference sequence). The CDR3 consists of 14 residues.

Only one count was recorded for this clone. CDR3 loop: CASSLVPRDRDNSPLHF. The CDR3 bases are TGTGCCAGCAGCTTGGTACCCCGGGACAGAGATAATTCACCCCTCCACTTT. The J gene is TRBJ1-6, the V gene TRBV7-8, with 7 bases lining up with TRBD1. With V trimmed by 3 bases and J by 5 bases, 10 bases remained unmatched. This CDR3 comprises 17 residues. Looked up from germline, CDR1 is SGHVS and CDR2 is FQNEAQ.

This chain links TRBV9 with TRBJ1-1, with a possible D match to TRBD1 (5 bases). This CDR3 has 14 amino acids. Deletions cut 0 bases from V and 3 bases from J, with 9 bases between. Germline-derived CDR1 and CDR2 are SGDLS and YYNGEE. CDR3 nucleotide sequence: TGTGCCAGCAGCGTAGCGACAGTTCACACTGAAGCTTTCTTT. The encoded protein is CASSVATVHTEAFF. Together with reference TRBV9 and TRBJ1-1, the CDR3 gives the full variable domain: DSGVTQTPKHLITATGQRVTLRCSPRSGDLSVYWYQQSLDQGLQFLIQYYNGEERAKGNILERFSAQQFPDLHSELNLSSLELGDSALYFCASSVATVHTEAFFGQGTRLTVV.

This clone was seen more than once but under ten times. The chain couples TRBV30 to TRBJ1-1; D ambiguous. The germline V gene encodes CDR1 GTSNPN and CDR2 SVGIG (reference sequence). Trimming removed 2 bases at V and 3 bases at J, with 16 bases between. This CDR3 region has 15 residues. The CDR3 is CAWSRSGLIYTEAFF. The CDR3 coding sequence is TGTGCCTGGAGTCGGTCGGGGTTGATTTACACTGAAGCTTTCTTT.

V and J are TRBV10-1 and TRBJ1-1; D gene uncertain. V was shortened by 4 bases and J by 3 bases, with 9 bases between the two germline ends. CDR3 length: 13 amino acids. CDR1 and CDR2 from the germline V gene are WNHNN and SYGVQD (reference sequence). The CDR3 region is CASSAWRHTEAFF. CDR3 in DNA: TGCGCCAGCAGTGCCTGGAGACACACTGAAGCTTTCTTT.

V and J are TRBV5-1 and TRBJ1-1; D is perhaps TRBD1 (5 bases). The CDR3 has 14 amino acids. V was cut by 4 bases and J by 3 bases, with 13 bases left in between. Germline CDR1 and CDR2: SGHRS and YFSETQ. In DNA form, the CDR3 reads TGCGCCAGCAGCCTGGGAGACAGTTACACTGAAGCTTTCTTT. Amino acid sequence: CASSLGDSYTEAFF.

The chain employs TRBV24-1 and TRBJ1-1; D is possibly TRBD1 (5 bases). V shed 6 bases and J shed 4 bases, with 11 bases lying between them. The CDR3 contains 13 residues. Germline values: CDR1 KGHDR, CDR2 SFDVKD. The CDR3: CATSLGRGTEAFF. The CDR3 DNA is TGTGCCACCAGTCTTGGGAGGGGCACTGAAGCTTTCTTT.

This clone was recorded a few times. The rearrangement links TRBV5-1 to TRBJ1-1; D may be TRBD1 (5 bases). The CDR3 consists of 13 residues. V lost 5 bases, J lost 5 bases, and 13 bases lay in between. CDR1 and CDR2 from the germline V gene are SGHRS and YFSETQ. The DNA of the CDR3 is TGCGCCAGCAGAGAGCAGGGCGAGACTGAAGCTTTCTTT. It encodes CASREQGETEAFF.

This rearrangement joins TRBV18 to TRBJ2-3; D is ambiguous. CDR3 length equals 14 residues. V dropped 0 bases and J dropped 4 bases, with 8 bases sitting between them. Germline V gene lookup returns CDR1 KGHSH and CDR2 LQKENI. CDR3 in amino acids: CASSPPTGSDTQYF. CDR3 in DNA: TGTGCCAGCTCACCACCCACGGGTTCAGATACGCAGTATTTT.

The chain combines TRBV3-1 (or the pseudogene TRBV3-2) with TRBJ1-6, with 9 bases fitting TRBD1. The CDR3 has 16 residues. Germline assignment: CDR1 LGHDT and CDR2 YNNKEL (reference sequence). The V segment lost 6 bases and the J segment 5 bases; nucleotides outside the gene matches: 8. CDR3 sequence (DNA): TGTGCCAGCAGAGAACAGGGGGCGACTAATAATTCACCCCTCCACTTT. As protein: CASREQGATNNSPLHF.

With respect to this clone: The missing conserved phenylalanine or tryptophan at the end of this CDR3 makes a read error likely. Because the CDR3's place on the DNA is in doubt, the DNA is left out and the CDR3 is given as listed by TCRdb. The V call is TRBV21-1, the J call TRBJ1-2; TRBD1 is taken as the D call from the table, unchecked against the DNA. TRBV21-1 is noted as a pseudogene. The CDR3 spans 14 amino acids, including both terminal residues. CDR3 amino acids: CASSKVSQGAGSLS.

The sample holds one count of this clone. The rearrangement links TRBV5-1 to TRBJ1-5; D may be TRBD1 (5 bases). This CDR3 spans 15 amino acids. Trimming took 3 bases from V and 4 from J, leaving 14 bases between them. CDR1 is SGHRS, CDR2 YFSETQ, per germline. The CDR3 loop reads CASSWGLPSNQPQHF. In nucleotides, the CDR3 is TGCGCCAGCAGCTGGGGACTGCCGTCAAATCAGCCCCAGCATTTT. The entire variable domain, with the rest obtained from reference TRBV5-1 and TRBJ1-5, is as follows: KAGVTQTPRYLIKTRGQQVTLSCSPISGHRSVSWYQQTPGQGLQFLFEYFSETQRNKGNFPGRFSGRQFSNSRSEMNVSTLELGDSALYLCASSWGLPSNQPQHFGDGTRLSIL.